Sequencing of this T cell receptor (beta chain) was carried out in a study of T cell responses to AZD1222 COVID-19 vaccine. The CDR3 covers 15 residues. Germline V gene data show CDR1 as MNHEY and CDR2 as SMNVEV (reference sequence). V lost 2 bases, J lost 0 bases, and 7 bases lay in between. TCRdb's table, derived via immunoSEQ multiplex PCR, lists solely in-frame clones and lacks some. The sample yields about 190,000 clones, 85% to 95% seen once. This sequence originates from an adult in good health. The chain is built from TRBV27 and TRBJ1-4; D gene uncertain. The input for sequencing was peripheral blood, taken on day 0 of AZD1222 vaccination. The CDR3 region is CASSLRVATNEKLFF. CDR3 DNA: TGTGCCAGCAGTTTACGGGTTGCAACTAATGAAAAACTGTTTTTT.